This T cell receptor beta chain was identified during a study of blood T cell repertoires in COVID-19. As for the study in general: T cells, B-cell-depleted T cells, or PBMCs provided the cDNA or gDNA that served as material.

The recovered donors of Cohort 3 showed two negative PCRs, clearance, or symptom resolution. Original methodology: Amplification from reference gene primers served as the basis for estimated nucleated cell counts. Measured with immunoSEQ multiplex PCR; TCRdb has only the in-frame clones, and not every one. The D gene and trimming were derived from the DNA, and the V and J assignments and clone size from that table. Seen here are around 180,000 clones, under 85% observed once, and the top ten hold approximately 12%. The sample comprised PBMCs or T cells enriched from blood (not recorded which). The TCR was taken from a man in his forties or fifties who had recovered from COVID-19.

This CDR3 reads CASSPDTPGYGYTF. The DNA for the CDR3 is TGTGCCAGCAGCCCGGACACCCCAGGATATGGCTACACCTTC. The V call is TRBV6-6, the J call TRBJ1-2; possible D gene TRBD1, 5 bases. This CDR3 comprises 14 residues. CDR1 and CDR2 from the germline V gene are MNHNY and SVGAGI (reference sequence). Trimming pared 6 bases from V and 5 bases from J, leaving 16 bases between.